This entry lists 18 T cell receptor beta chains sequenced from one sample in a study of T cells in Graves' hyperthyroidism and ophthalmopathy. Researchers amplified the TCR beta CDR3 regions from RNA transcripts. HTBI primers drove first-round RT-PCR of the TCR CDR3. TCRdb re-called the multiplex PCR reads through MiXCR, storing one row per CDR3 protein. The sample consists of hundreds of thousands of distinct CDR3 sequences, over 15% of them appearing once. The sample taken for sequencing was blood. Source of these receptors: a woman aged 45-65 years with Graves' hyperthyroidism that later progressed to Graves' ophthalmopathy.

The chain combines TRBV4-2 with TRBJ1-1; weak D call: TRBD1 (5 bases). This CDR3 is 14 amino acids long. The V and J ends lost 3 bases and 2 bases respectively, with 10 bases between them. Germline-derived CDR1 and CDR2 are LGHNA and YNFKEQ. Here the CDR3 reads CASSHGTGNTEAFF. The CDR3 DNA is TGTGCCAGCAGCCACGGTACAGGTAACACTGAAGCTTTCTTT.

A few counts support this clonotype. The chain links TRBV19 to TRBJ1-6, with 7 bases that match TRBD1. This CDR3 contains 15 residues. Germline V CDR1 and CDR2: LNHDA, SQIVND (reference sequence). After removal of 9 bases from V and 3 bases from J, the junction contained 8 bases not matched to a gene. CDR3 loop: CASTSGQHYNSPLHF. CDR3 coding DNA: TGTGCCAGCACCTCGGGACAGCACTATAATTCACCCCTCCACTTT.

This chain connects TRBV5-4 to TRBJ2-2; possible D gene TRBD1, 6 bases. CDR1 and CDR2 from the germline V gene are SGHNT and YYREEE (reference sequence). The CDR3 has 15 residues. The ends were cut back, 2 bases at V and 6 bases at J, with 14 bases in the middle. CDR3 region: CASSFPGTRSGELFF. The CDR3 nucleotides read TGTGCCAGCAGCTTCCCCGGGACAAGATCCGGGGAGCTGTTTTTT.

The genes are TRBV3-1 and TRBJ1-2; possible D gene TRBD1, 6 bases. Between the trimmed V and J ends, which lost 3 bases and 0 bases, there was a span of 14 bases. The CDR3 is 16 residues long. Germline V gives CDR1 LGHDT, CDR2 YNNKEL (reference sequence). CDR3 DNA sequence: TGTGCCAGCAGCCAGCCAACAGGGCGGACTAACTATGGCTACACCTTC. As protein: CASSQPTGRTNYGYTF.

Concerning this clonotype: Given the absence of the conserved phenylalanine or tryptophan at the CDR3 end, a read error is likely. The rearrangement links TRBV5-6 to TRBJ1-1; D is uncertain. Trimming pared 4 bases from V and 0 bases from J, leaving 7 bases between. The CDR3 spans 13 residues. Germline CDR1 reads SGHDT; CDR2 reads YYEEEE. This chain's CDR3 is CASSPTMNTEAFS. CDR3 nucleotides: TGTGCCAGCAGCCCCACCATGAACACTGAAGCTTTCTCT.

As for this clonotype: The missing conserved phenylalanine or tryptophan at the end of this CDR3 makes a read error likely. The CDR3 region is CASGLEAPGRATEAFL. DNA of the CDR3: TGTGCTAGTGGTTTGGAAGCCCCAGGCAGAGCCACTGAAGCTTTCCTT. The rearrangement joins TRBV12-5 to TRBJ1-1; no clear D. The CDR3 totals 16 residues. V lost 1 base to trimming and J lost 4 bases, with 16 bases between them. The germline V gene has CDR1 LGHNT and CDR2 FRNRAP.

The chain combines TRBV20-1 with TRBJ2-2, with D possibly matching TRBD1 (7 bases). V shed 1 base and J shed 5 bases, with 11 bases lying between them. This CDR3 contains 14 residues. Germline CDR1 and CDR2: DFQATT and SNEGSKA (reference sequence). CDR3 in amino acids: CSARGPGGTGELFF. The CDR3, as DNA: TGCAGTGCTAGAGGTCCAGGGGGGACCGGGGAGCTGTTTTTT.

This clonotype was recorded at least ten times. The DNA for the CDR3 is TGCAGTGTCAAACGTCTAGGCGGCACTGAAGCTTTCTTT. The encoded protein is CSVKRLGGTEAFF. The chain is built from TRBV20-1 and TRBJ1-1, with no clear D. In germline, CDR1 is DFQATT, CDR2 SNEGSKA (reference sequence). This CDR3 is 13 amino acids long. Trimming left V 7 bases short and J 4 bases short, with 16 bases between.

This clonotype was picked up many times. The V and J genes are TRBV3-1 and TRBJ1-2; D remains unclear. The germline V gene has CDR1 LGHDT and CDR2 YNNKEL (reference sequence). CDR3 size: 13 residues. Trimming pared 2 bases from V and 0 bases from J, leaving 4 bases between. The CDR3 sequence is CASSQFPNYGYTF. In DNA, the CDR3 is TGTGCCAGCAGCCAATTTCCTAACTATGGCTACACCTTC.

CDR3 in amino acids: CASRERQVPGTEAFF. Written as DNA, the CDR3 is TGTGCCAGCAGGGAAAGACAGGTCCCGGGGACTGAAGCTTTCTTT. The chain couples TRBV6-1 to TRBJ1-1; the D gene is possibly TRBD1 (6 bases). CDR1 and CDR2 (germline): MNHNS, SASEGT. CDR3 length: 15 residues. V was clipped by 6 bases and J by 5 bases, with 19 bases between them.

The chain uses TRBV7-9 and TRBJ1-4; 7 bases are a match to TRBD1. Germline CDR1 is SEHNR and CDR2 is FQNEAQ (reference sequence). This CDR3 is 15 amino acids long. The J segment lost 8 bases and the V segment lost 5 bases, leaving 11 bases of the junction unmatched. The CDR3 sequence: CASSPWDSGDEKLFF. As DNA, the CDR3 is TGTGCCAGCAGCCCGTGGGACAGCGGGGACGAAAAACTGTTTTTT.

This clonotype was observed a few times. V gene TRBV7-9 combines with J gene TRBJ2-5; no definite D call. In germline, CDR1 is SEHNR, CDR2 FQNEAQ (reference sequence). The CDR3 runs to 15 residues. Between the trimmed V and J ends, which lost 5 bases and 5 bases, there was a span of 18 bases. CDR3 DNA: TGTGCCAGCAGCCTCTGGGTTAGCCTCGAGGAGACCCAGTACTTC. Amino acids: CASSLWVSLEETQYF.

The CDR3 DNA reads TGTGCCAGCAGTCCTGACTGGACTAGCACAGATACGCAGTATTTT. This encodes CASSPDWTSTDTQYF. The chain links TRBV12-3 or TRBV12-4 to TRBJ2-3; a possible D gene is TRBD2 (5 bases). V was cut by 5 bases and J by 0 bases, with 12 bases left in between. The CDR3 runs 15 residues.

This clonotype has at least ten counts. The chain has TRBV11-2 and TRBJ1-2; no clear D gene. The CDR3 has 13 amino acids. V dropped 5 bases and J dropped 3 bases, with 10 bases sitting between them. Germline V gene sequence: CDR1 SGHAT, CDR2 FQNNGV. The CDR3 sequence is CASSPSLDYGYTF. CDR3 sequence (DNA): TGTGCCAGCAGCCCGTCACTAGACTATGGCTACACCTTC.

This clonotype appeared many times. The chain couples TRBV11-2 to TRBJ1-2; D possibly corresponds to TRBD1 (5 bases). The V gene's germline CDR1 is SGHAT and CDR2 FQNNGV. This CDR3 region has 15 residues. The ends were cut back, 4 bases at V and 4 bases at J, with 16 bases in the middle. CDR3 loop: CASSSIRDGLYGYTF. Here the CDR3 DNA reads TGTGCCAGCAGCTCGATCCGGGACGGTCTCTATGGCTACACCTTC.

This clonotype has a count of ten or more. The chain has TRBV2 and TRBJ2-5, with 14 bases identical to TRBD2. This CDR3 has 16 residues. Looked up from germline, CDR1 is SNHLY and CDR2 is FYNNEI. The J segment lost 2 bases and the V segment lost 6 bases, leaving 5 bases of the junction unmatched. This CDR3 reads CASRTGTSGGQETQYF. CDR3 bases: TGTGCCAGCAGAACCGGGACTAGCGGGGGACAAGAGACCCAGTACTTC.

The chain has TRBV20-1 and TRBJ2-3; TRBD1 matches 8 bases. Germline CDR1 reads DFQATT; CDR2 reads SNEGSKA (reference sequence). With 2 bases clipped from V and 3 bases from J, the junction kept 10 bases outside the gene matches. CDR3 length: 16 residues. Here the CDR3 DNA reads TGCAGTGCTAGACAAGGTACCTGGACAGGGACAGATACGCAGTATTTT. It is translated as CSARQGTWTGTDTQYF.

This clonotype occurred many times. The chain couples TRBV11-2 to TRBJ2-7; D remains ambiguous. The V end lost 2 bases, the J end lost 0 bases, and 11 bases lay between the germline ends. The CDR3 covers 15 residues. The germline V gene encodes CDR1 SGHAT and CDR2 FQNNGV. The CDR3 bases are TGTGCCAGCAGCTTAATGTTCGGCAGCTCCTACGAGCAGTACTTC. Translating it yields CASSLMFGSSYEQYF.